This T cell receptor (beta chain) was found in a study of T cells in Graves' hyperthyroidism and ophthalmopathy. Study-wide findings and caveats: Most clonotypes that expanded in the thyroid above 0.001 also showed up in blood. Ophthalmopathy prediction by the model preceded onset by a median about 6.5 months.

This clonotype came up many times. Its matching antigen is unknown. The CDR3 is 14 residues long. Unmatched junction bases numbered 10, after V lost 5 bases and J lost 10 bases. CDR1 is SGHTA and CDR2 is FQGNSA in the germline V gene. TCR beta CDR3 regions were amplified from RNA transcripts. TCR CDR3 underwent first-round RT-PCR with the HTBI primer set. A single record per CDR3 protein comes from TCRdb applying MiXCR to the multiplex PCR reads. The sample has hundreds of thousands of distinct CDR3 sequences; just under 20% are singletons. The gene calls are TRBV7-2 and TRBJ2-1, with TRBD1 matching 8 bases. What was sequenced was blood. The clonotype originates from a man aged 35-49 years with Graves' ophthalmopathy. The DNA for the CDR3 is TGTGCCAGCAGCACAACTCCGGGACAGGTGGAGCAGTTCTTC. As protein: CASSTTPGQVEQFF.